This TCR beta chain derives from a study of shared clonotypes between healthy human individuals. The naive CD8 subset, CD45RO-negative cells positively selected for CCR7, excluded terminally differentiated effector memory CD45RA+ cells. Donors had no recently reported acute infections or vaccinations and were HIV-negative. Deep was the level at which the assay was run. Measured with immunoSEQ multiplex PCR; TCRdb has only the in-frame clones, and not every one. The repertoire holds 760,000 or so clones, with 95% to 97% as singletons. The germline gives CDR1 LNHDA, CDR2 SQIVND (reference sequence). Unmatched junction bases numbered 8, after V lost 3 bases and J lost 3 bases. The CDR3 is 15 amino acids.

The gene calls are TRBV19 and TRBJ2-7, with 7 bases lining up with TRBD1. The sequenced material came from naive CD8+ T cells sorted from blood. This TCR was sampled from a young man in good health. The CDR3 here is CASSMGTVRVYEQYF. The CDR3 bases are TGTGCCAGTAGTATGGGGACAGTGAGAGTCTACGAGCAGTACTTC.